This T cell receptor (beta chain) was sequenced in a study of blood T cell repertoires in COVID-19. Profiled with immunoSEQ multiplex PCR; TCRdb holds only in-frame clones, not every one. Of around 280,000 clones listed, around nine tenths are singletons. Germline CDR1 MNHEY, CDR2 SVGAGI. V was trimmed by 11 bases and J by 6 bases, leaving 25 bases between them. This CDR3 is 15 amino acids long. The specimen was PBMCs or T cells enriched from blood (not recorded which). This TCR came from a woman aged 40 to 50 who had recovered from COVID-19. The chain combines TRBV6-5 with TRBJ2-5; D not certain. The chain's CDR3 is CAAARSYNTLQTQYF. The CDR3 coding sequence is TGTGCCGCCGCTAGATCCTATAACACCCTTCAGACCCAGTACTTC.